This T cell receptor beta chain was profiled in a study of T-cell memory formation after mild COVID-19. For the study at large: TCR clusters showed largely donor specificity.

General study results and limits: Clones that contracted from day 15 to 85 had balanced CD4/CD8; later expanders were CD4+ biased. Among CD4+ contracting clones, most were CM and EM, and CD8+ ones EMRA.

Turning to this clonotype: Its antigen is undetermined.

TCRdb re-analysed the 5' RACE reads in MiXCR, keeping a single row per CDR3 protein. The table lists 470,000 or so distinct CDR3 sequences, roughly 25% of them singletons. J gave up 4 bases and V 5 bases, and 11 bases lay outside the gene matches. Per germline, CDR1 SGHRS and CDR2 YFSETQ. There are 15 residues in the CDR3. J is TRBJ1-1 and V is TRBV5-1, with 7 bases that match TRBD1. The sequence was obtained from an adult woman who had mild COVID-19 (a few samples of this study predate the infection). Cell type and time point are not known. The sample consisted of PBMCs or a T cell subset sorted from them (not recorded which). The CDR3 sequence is CASRGGGADGTEAFF. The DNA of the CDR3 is TGCGCCAGCAGGGGAGGGGGCGCTGATGGCACTGAAGCTTTCTTT.